The next 30 T cell receptor beta chains were all read from a single sample in a study of vaccination and CD4 T cells after COVID-19 (dated by TCRdb to the early 2020s). The antigens for these receptors are not known. The library was made by PCR. Sequencing relied on an Illumina iSeq 100. DNA from cultured CD4+ T cells underwent TCR sequencing with the Oncomine TCR Beta short-read assay at the Johns Hopkins FTIC core. The public reads were run again by TCRdb, first through fastp at Q25 and then through MiXCR, and only productive beta chains were kept. CDR3 protein duplicates are merged, each entry listing the most common genes and DNA. Within this sample are around 21,000 distinct CDR3 sequences, with 60% of them counted one time only. Around 10% of the sample lies in the top ten. This specimen's treatment or condition label, per the study, means: roughly nine-day PBMC culture with coronavirus spike peptide pools or control peptides (ViraFEST assay).

Sequenced here: CD4+ T cells from blood, cultured in vitro, sampled after SARS-CoV-2 vaccination. Source of these receptors: a human donor who had recovered from COVID-19.

The genes are TRBV6-1 and TRBJ1-6; D call uncertain. This CDR3 contains 13 residues. The V gene's germline CDR1 is MNHNS and CDR2 SASEGT. With 4 bases removed from V and 8 bases from J, the gap between germline ends came to 9 bases. The CDR3 DNA reads as TGTGCCAGCAGTGGGACCTGGGATTCACCCCTCCACTTT. Translating gives CASSGTWDSPLHF.

The CDR3 bases are TGTGCCAGCAGACCCCCGGGCTCCAGCAATCAGCCCCAGCATTTT. This codes for CASRPPGSSNQPQHF. The genes are TRBV6-1 and TRBJ1-5; D gene uncertain. CDR1 and CDR2 (germline): MNHNS, SASEGT. Trimming took off 6 bases at V and 1 base at J, with 13 bases between the two ends. This CDR3 has 15 amino acids.

The CDR3 loop reads CAWSPFREGGYTF. The CDR3 DNA sequence: TGTGCCTGGAGTCCTTTTCGGGAGGGTGGCTACACCTTC. The chain has TRBV30 and TRBJ1-2; D not resolved. This CDR3 comprises 13 residues. Trimming took 2 bases from V and 7 from J, leaving 14 bases between them. Germline V gene sequence: CDR1 GTSNPN, CDR2 SVGIG (reference sequence).

This clonotype came up a few times. The chain carries TRBV7-2 and TRBJ2-2; D is unclear. Trimming stripped 5 bases from V and 8 bases from J, with 12 bases between. Germline V gives CDR1 SGHTA, CDR2 FQGNSA. The CDR3 loop spans 13 amino acids. Here the CDR3 DNA reads TGTGCCAGCAGCGCAACCGTTCAAGGGGAGCTGTTTTTT. It encodes CASSATVQGELFF.

V gene TRBV6-1 combines with J gene TRBJ2-5; 9 positions agree with TRBD2. Per germline, CDR1 MNHNS and CDR2 SASEGT. Unmatched junction bases numbered 8, after V lost 7 bases and J lost 5 bases. This CDR3 is built from 14 residues. CDR3 region: CASTGASGAETQYF. For the CDR3, the DNA is TGTGCCAGCACAGGGGCTAGCGGGGCGGAGACCCAGTACTTC.

The CDR3 region is CASSLRWNQPQHF. CDR3 sequence (DNA): TGTGCCAGCAGTTTGCGGTGGAATCAGCCCCAGCATTTT. The chain carries TRBV6-2 or TRBV6-3 and TRBJ1-5; D remains unclear. Per germline, CDR1 MNHEY and CDR2 SVGEGT. This CDR3 is built from 13 residues. V was shortened by 4 bases and J by 4 bases, with 8 bases between the two germline ends.

This clonotype was detected a few times. The genes are TRBV6-2 or TRBV6-3 and TRBJ2-7, with D perhaps matching TRBD1 (6 bases). This CDR3 has 13 amino acids. CDR1 is MNHEY, CDR2 SVGEGT, per germline. The V end lost 6 bases, the J end lost 7 bases, and 16 bases lay between the germline ends. The CDR3 DNA reads TGTGCCAGCAGGGGCAGGGGCCTAGGTGAGCAGTACTTC. This encodes CASRGRGLGEQYF.

The chain carries TRBV7-3 and TRBJ2-5; D unresolved. CDR3 length: 13 amino acids. From germline, CDR1 is SGHTA and CDR2 FQGTGA. V was pared by 1 base and J by 4 bases, with 7 bases between. CDR3 in amino acids: CASSLNPRETQYF. DNA for the CDR3: TGTGCCAGCAGCTTAAACCCCAGAGAGACCCAGTACTTC.

This clonotype was counted between two and nine times. The rearrangement uses TRBV21-1 and TRBJ1-1. TRBV21-1 is flagged as a pseudogene. CDR3 length: 13 amino acids. CDR3 residues: CASPGGPNTEAFF. CDR3 sequence (DNA): TGTGCCAGCCCGGGGGGGCCGAACACTGAAGCTTTCTTT.

The rearrangement links TRBV14 to TRBJ2-2; D ambiguous. V was trimmed by 0 bases and J by 14 bases, leaving 10 bases between them. CDR3 size: 12 residues. Germline V gives CDR1 SGHDN, CDR2 FVKESK. CDR3 region: CASSQDRSILFF. The DNA of the CDR3 is TGTGCCAGCAGCCAAGATCGTTCCATCCTGTTTTTT.

V and J are TRBV28 and TRBJ2-7; TRBD2 might be the D (6 bases). Germline V lookup: CDR1 MDHEN, CDR2 SYDVKM. Trimming removed 3 bases from V and 2 bases from J, with 11 bases in between. This CDR3 is 14 amino acids long. The CDR3 DNA follows: TGTGCCAGCAGTTTCGGGAGCACTCCCTACGAGCAGTACTTC. Protein: CASSFGSTPYEQYF.

J is TRBJ1-2 and V is TRBV28, with D possibly matching TRBD1 (6 bases). The CDR3 extends over 15 amino acids. V shed 2 bases and J shed 5 bases, with 15 bases lying between them. Per the germline V gene, CDR1 is MDHEN and CDR2 is SYDVKM. CDR3 sequence reads: CASSLGQGFSYGYTF. CDR3 coding DNA: TGTGCCAGCAGTTTAGGGCAGGGGTTTTCGTATGGCTACACCTTC.

The chain recombines TRBV29-1 with TRBJ1-3; 8 positions agree with TRBD1. The CDR3 consists of 14 residues. The V segment lost 0 bases and the J segment 2 bases; nucleotides outside the gene matches: 0. The germline V gene encodes CDR1 SQVTM and CDR2 ANQGSEA. Here the CDR3 reads CSVEDRGPGNTIYF. DNA of the CDR3: TGCAGCGTTGAAGACAGGGGGCCTGGAAACACCATATATTTT.

The chain carries TRBV15 and TRBJ1-2, with D unclear. This CDR3 is built from 13 residues. The germline V gene encodes CDR1 LNHNV and CDR2 YYDKDF (reference sequence). Between the trimmed V and J ends, which lost 1 base and 3 bases, there was a span of 6 bases. The CDR3 DNA reads as TGTGCCACCAGCAGAGCCAGCGACTATGGCTACACCTTC. It specifies CATSRASDYGYTF.

The chain joins TRBV11-3 to TRBJ1-1; a possible D gene is TRBD1 (6 bases). Trimming took off 2 bases at V and 0 bases at J, with 13 bases between the two ends. The germline V gene encodes CDR1 SGHNT and CDR2 YENEEA. This CDR3 has 16 amino acids. CDR3 nucleotides: TGTGCCAGCAGCTTATTCAGGGGCTCCCTGAACACTGAAGCTTTCTTT. Translated, it gives CASSLFRGSLNTEAFF.

The rearrangement uses TRBV6-1 and TRBJ2-7; tentative D call: TRBD2 (6 bases). The CDR3 covers 15 residues. V lost 6 bases to trimming and J lost 3 bases, with 18 bases between them. The germline CDR1 and CDR2 sequences are MNHNS and SASEGT. The CDR3 loop reads CASSPTGGPHYEQYF. CDR3 in DNA: TGTGCCAGCAGCCCCACCGGGGGACCGCACTACGAGCAGTACTTC.

This clonotype was detected only a few times. The chain recombines TRBV27 with TRBJ1-1, with 8 nucleotides matching TRBD1. Losses at the gene ends were 5 bases for V and 5 bases for J; bases not matched to a gene: 4. The CDR3 is 13 residues long. Germline V gives CDR1 MNHEY, CDR2 SMNVEV (reference sequence). In nucleotides, the CDR3 is TGTGCCAGCAGTGCTGGACAGGGAACTGAAGCTTTCTTT. Protein sequence: CASSAGQGTEAFF.

The chain combines TRBV29-1 with TRBJ1-1; a weak D match, TRBD1 (5 bases). The V end lost 7 bases, the J end lost 11 bases, and 8 bases lay between the germline ends. Germline V CDR1 and CDR2: SQVTM, ANQGSEA. The CDR3 length is 8 residues. CDR3 in DNA: TGCAGCGGGGACGGGGCTTTCTTT. It is translated as CSGDGAFF.

The chain combines TRBV11-3 with TRBJ1-1; D not certain. This CDR3 contains 12 residues. The germline V gene has CDR1 SGHNT and CDR2 YENEEA. V lost 10 bases, J lost 2 bases, and 11 bases lay in between. CDR3 sequence: CAIQITNTEAFF. For the CDR3, the DNA is TGTGCCATCCAGATAACAAACACTGAAGCTTTCTTT.

The chain employs TRBV6-2 or TRBV6-3 and TRBJ2-3, with 8 bases identical to TRBD2. Trimming removed 5 bases from V and 4 bases from J; junction bases left unmatched: 8. Germline-derived CDR1 and CDR2 are MNHEY and SVGEGT. The CDR3 has 15 amino acids. The CDR3 DNA follows: TGTGCCAGCAGTCTAGACGGGGGGGCCGCAGATACGCAGTATTTT. Its protein is CASSLDGGAADTQYF.

The rearrangement uses TRBV19 and TRBJ2-5, with a possible D match to TRBD1 (6 bases). This CDR3 has 13 residues. Germline V lookup: CDR1 LNHDA, CDR2 SQIVND (reference sequence). With 3 bases removed from V and 4 bases from J, the gap between germline ends came to 9 bases. The CDR3 here is CASSIRGGETQYF. The CDR3 nucleotides read TGTGCCAGTAGTATCAGGGGCGGAGAGACCCAGTACTTC.

The chain is built from TRBV5-1 and TRBJ1-1; 9 bases match TRBD1. Germline lookup yields CDR1 SGHRS and CDR2 YFSETQ. The CDR3 consists of 17 residues. V was clipped by 4 bases and J by 5 bases; unmatched bases: 15. The CDR3 DNA is TGCGCCAGCAGCATCCAAGGGACAGGGAGAGGTTGGACTGAAGCTTTCTTT. Amino acids: CASSIQGTGRGWTEAFF.

The rearrangement uses TRBV12-3 or TRBV12-4 and TRBJ1-1; D is possibly TRBD1 (5 bases). This CDR3 spans 13 amino acids. The germline V and J ends were trimmed by 6 bases and 3 bases, with 11 bases remaining between them. CDR3 DNA: TGTGCCAGCAGACCTTGGGGGTACACTGAAGCTTTCTTT. Its protein is CASRPWGYTEAFF.

This chain connects TRBV20-1 to TRBJ2-7, with TRBD2 as a possible D gene (6 bases). The CDR3 totals 14 residues. V lost 7 bases to trimming and J lost 7 bases, with 23 bases between them. In germline, CDR1 is DFQATT, CDR2 SNEGSKA (reference sequence). CDR3 sequence: CSVPWGFLGREQYF. CDR3 coding DNA: TGCAGTGTTCCCTGGGGCTTCTTGGGGAGGGAGCAGTACTTC.

This clonotype was counted only a few times. This chain uses TRBV7-9 with TRBJ1-1, with TRBD1 identical over 11 bases. Trimming took 5 bases from V and 6 from J; bases not matched to a gene: 8. The CDR3 consists of 15 residues. The germline V gene encodes CDR1 SEHNR and CDR2 FQNEAQ (reference sequence). DNA of the CDR3: TGTGCCAGCAGCACCTGGACAGGGGGCCGGGCTGAAGCTTTCTTT. It encodes CASSTWTGGRAEAFF.

This chain connects TRBV4-1 to TRBJ1-2, with D maybe TRBD1 (6 bases). CDR1 and CDR2 from the germline V gene are MGHRA and YSYEKL. Trimming pared 6 bases from V and 4 bases from J, leaving 18 bases between. The CDR3 length is 15 residues. The CDR3 loop reads CASRQTGRLGYGYTF. The CDR3 DNA sequence: TGCGCCAGCAGGCAAACAGGGAGGTTGGGCTATGGCTACACCTTC.

The rearrangement links TRBV7-9 to TRBJ1-2, with unresolved D. This CDR3 comprises 13 residues. In germline, CDR1 is SEHNR, CDR2 FQNEAQ (reference sequence). Trimming cost V 5 bases and J 4 bases, with 11 bases left between them. As DNA, the CDR3 is TGTGCCAGCAGCAGCCGACGGGGCTATGGCTACACCTTC. It yields the protein CASSSRRGYGYTF.

This clonotype appeared a few times. V and J are TRBV12-3 or TRBV12-4 and TRBJ2-5; 7 nucleotides agree with TRBD1. CDR3 length: 13 residues. V lost 6 bases, J lost 3 bases, and 4 bases stayed unmatched. CDR3 sequence: CASRDDREETQYF. In DNA form, the CDR3 reads TGTGCCAGCAGGGACGACAGGGAAGAGACCCAGTACTTC.

The genes are TRBV20-1 and TRBJ1-2; D is uncertain. The V and J ends lost 1 base and 8 bases respectively, with 14 bases between them. The CDR3 is made up of 13 amino acids. Germline V CDR1 and CDR2: DFQATT, SNEGSKA (reference sequence). Here the CDR3 DNA reads TGCAGTGCTAGAGGCCAGGCCGGGAGCGGCTACACCTTC. Its protein product is CSARGQAGSGYTF.

This clonotype was counted between two and nine times. The chain carries TRBV6-1 and TRBJ2-2, with D tentatively TRBD1 (7 bases). This CDR3 has 15 residues. The V end was cut by 2 bases, the J end by 4 bases, with 11 bases between. Germline CDR1 is MNHNS and CDR2 is SASEGT. This CDR3 reads CASSERRGRTGELFF. The CDR3 coding sequence is TGTGCCAGCAGTGAAAGGAGGGGGCGCACCGGGGAGCTGTTTTTT.